Detailed here is one T cell receptor (beta chain). This sample was included in a study of control samples from healthy donors and cancer patients. Here immunoSEQ multiplex PCR was the method, and the copy in TCRdb shows in-frame clones only, minus some. The repertoire consists of approximately 170,000 clones, with 90% occurring once and the leading ten covering approximately 1.4%. This CDR3 is built from 15 residues. CDR1 and CDR2 (germline): GTSNPN, SVGIG (reference sequence). Trimming removed 2 bases from V and 3 bases from J, with 17 bases in between. Specimen: blood. The chain uses TRBV30 and TRBJ2-7, with D hard to call. This clonotype originated in a woman in her fifties or sixties in good health. CDR3 protein: CAWSSFNSPLYEQYF. CDR3 bases: TGTGCCTGGAGTTCTTTTAACAGCCCCCTCTACGAGCAGTACTTC.